The clone carrying this TCR beta chain was counted only a few times. Its antigen is not known. The sample originates from a study of OX40 agonist ivuxolimab in advanced cancers. Study summary: Ivuxolimab, an antibody acting as an agonist of OX40 (CD134), was used to treat patients. Dose-escalation patients suffered from hepatocellular carcinoma, melanoma, renal cell or head and neck cancer. The study reported partial responses in three patients: one hepatocellular carcinoma, two cutaneous melanoma. Study-wide findings and caveats: Doses of 0.1 to 3.0 mg/kg were accompanied by clonal expansion of CD4+ and CD8+ blood T cells by week 6.

V was clipped by 3 bases and J by 4 bases, with 12 bases between them. Per the germline V gene, CDR1 is MDHEN and CDR2 is SYDVKM. The length of the CDR3 is 14 residues. Sequencing used immunoSEQ multiplex PCR; TCRdb keeps in-frame clones, though not all of them. The sample lists tens of thousands of clones, almost 85% seen once, with under 55% in the top ten. J is TRBJ1-2 and V is TRBV28; no firm D call. The receptor comes from an adult with an advanced solid tumor such as melanoma, head and neck, liver or kidney cancer. Sequenced here: CD4+ or CD8+ T cells sorted from blood, sampled in a trial of the OX40 agonist ivuxolimab. CDR3 in amino acids: CASSFPRKRYGYTF. CDR3 bases: TGTGCCAGCAGTTTCCCACGGAAGCGCTATGGCTACACCTTC.